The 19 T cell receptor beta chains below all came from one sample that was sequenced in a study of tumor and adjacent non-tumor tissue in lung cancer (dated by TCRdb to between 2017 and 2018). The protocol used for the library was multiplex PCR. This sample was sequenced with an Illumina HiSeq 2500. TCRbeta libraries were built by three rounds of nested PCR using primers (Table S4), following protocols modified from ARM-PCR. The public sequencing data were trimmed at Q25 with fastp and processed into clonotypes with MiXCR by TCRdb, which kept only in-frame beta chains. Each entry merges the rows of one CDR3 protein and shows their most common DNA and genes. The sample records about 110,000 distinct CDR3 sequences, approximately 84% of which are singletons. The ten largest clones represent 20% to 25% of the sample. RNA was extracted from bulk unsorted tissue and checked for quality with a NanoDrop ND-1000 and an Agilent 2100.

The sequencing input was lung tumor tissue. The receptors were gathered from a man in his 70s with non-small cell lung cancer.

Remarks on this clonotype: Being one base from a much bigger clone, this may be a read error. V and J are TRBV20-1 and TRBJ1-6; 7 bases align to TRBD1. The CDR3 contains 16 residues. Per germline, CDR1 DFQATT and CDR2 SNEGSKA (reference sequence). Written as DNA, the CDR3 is TGCAGTGTTAGAGCGCGACAGGGAATTAGTAATTCACCCCTCCACTTT. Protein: CSVRARQGISNSPLHF.

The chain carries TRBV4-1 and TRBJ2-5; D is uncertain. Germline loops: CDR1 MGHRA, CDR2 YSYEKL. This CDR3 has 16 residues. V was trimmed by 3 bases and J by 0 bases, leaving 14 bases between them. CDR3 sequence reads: CASSQDLNGYQETQYF. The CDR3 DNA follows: TGCGCCAGCAGCCAGGACCTGAACGGATACCAAGAGACCCAGTACTTC.

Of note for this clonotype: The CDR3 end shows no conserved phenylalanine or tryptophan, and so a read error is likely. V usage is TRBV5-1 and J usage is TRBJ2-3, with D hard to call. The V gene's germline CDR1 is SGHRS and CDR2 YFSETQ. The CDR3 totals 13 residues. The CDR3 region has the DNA TGTGCCAGCAGCTTGGCCCGGGCCGGGACGCAGTATTCC. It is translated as CASSLARAGTQYS.

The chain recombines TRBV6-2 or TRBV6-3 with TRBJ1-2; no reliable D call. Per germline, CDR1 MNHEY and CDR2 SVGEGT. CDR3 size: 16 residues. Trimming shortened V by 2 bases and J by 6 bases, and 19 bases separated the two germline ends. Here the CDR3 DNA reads TGTGCCAGCAGTTACGGTCACAGTTCCTTGAACCATGGCTACACCTTC. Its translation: CASSYGHSSLNHGYTF.

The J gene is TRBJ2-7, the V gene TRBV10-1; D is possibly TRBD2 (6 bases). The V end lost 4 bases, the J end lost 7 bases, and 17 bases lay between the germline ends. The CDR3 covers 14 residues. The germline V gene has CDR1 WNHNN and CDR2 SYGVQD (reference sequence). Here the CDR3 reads CASSAPGLALEQYF. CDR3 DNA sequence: TGCGCCAGCAGTGCCCCGGGACTGGCCTTGGAGCAGTACTTC.

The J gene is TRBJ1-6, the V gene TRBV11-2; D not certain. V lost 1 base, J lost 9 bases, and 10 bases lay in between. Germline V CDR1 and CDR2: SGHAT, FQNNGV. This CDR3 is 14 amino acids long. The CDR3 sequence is CASSLVPVGSPLHF. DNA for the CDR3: TGTGCCAGCAGCTTAGTGCCAGTCGGTTCACCCCTCCACTTT.

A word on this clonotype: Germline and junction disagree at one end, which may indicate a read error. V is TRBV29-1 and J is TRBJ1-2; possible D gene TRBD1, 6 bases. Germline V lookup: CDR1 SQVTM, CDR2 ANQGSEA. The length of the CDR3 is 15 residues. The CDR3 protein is CSVGSPGHVGYVYTF. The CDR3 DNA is TGCAGCGTTGGATCCCCGGGACACGTGGGATATGTCTACACCTTC.

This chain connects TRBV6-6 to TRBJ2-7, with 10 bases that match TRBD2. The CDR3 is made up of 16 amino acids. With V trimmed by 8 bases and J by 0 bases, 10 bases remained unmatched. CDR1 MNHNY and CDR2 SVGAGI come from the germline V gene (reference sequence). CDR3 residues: CASCCSTSGYSYEQYF. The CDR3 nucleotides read TGTGCCAGCTGTTGCTCGACTAGCGGGTACTCCTACGAGCAGTACTTC.

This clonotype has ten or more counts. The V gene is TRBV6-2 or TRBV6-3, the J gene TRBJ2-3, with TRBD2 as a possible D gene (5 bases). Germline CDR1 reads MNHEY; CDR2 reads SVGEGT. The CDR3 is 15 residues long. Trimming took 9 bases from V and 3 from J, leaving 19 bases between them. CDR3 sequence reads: CASSPGGLGTDTQYF. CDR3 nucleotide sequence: TGTGCCAGTTCTCCCGGCGGGCTGGGAACAGATACGCAGTATTTT.

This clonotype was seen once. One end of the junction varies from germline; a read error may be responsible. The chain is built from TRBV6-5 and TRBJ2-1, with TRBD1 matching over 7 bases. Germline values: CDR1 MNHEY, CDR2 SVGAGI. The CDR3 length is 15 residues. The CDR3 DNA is TGTGCCAGCGGTTACCTACAGGGGTTAAGGAATGAGCAGTTCTTC. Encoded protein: CASGYLQGLRNEQFF.

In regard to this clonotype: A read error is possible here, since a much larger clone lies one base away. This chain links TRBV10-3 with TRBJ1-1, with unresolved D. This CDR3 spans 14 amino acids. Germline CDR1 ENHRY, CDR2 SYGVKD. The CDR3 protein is CVISESEVNTEAFF. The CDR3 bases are TGTGTCATCAGTGAGTCAGAAGTAAACACTGAAGCTTTCTTT.

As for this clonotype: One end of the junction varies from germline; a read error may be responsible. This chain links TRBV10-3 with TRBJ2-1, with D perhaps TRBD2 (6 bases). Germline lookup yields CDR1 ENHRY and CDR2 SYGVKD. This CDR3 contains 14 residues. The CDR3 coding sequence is TGTGCCATCAGTTCGGGACTGGGAATACATGATCAGTTCTTC. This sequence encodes CAISSGLGIHDQFF.

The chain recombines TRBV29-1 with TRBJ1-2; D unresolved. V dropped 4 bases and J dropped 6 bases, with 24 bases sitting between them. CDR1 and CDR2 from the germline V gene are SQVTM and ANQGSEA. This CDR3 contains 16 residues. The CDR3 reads CSVVPYHSSGDDGYTF. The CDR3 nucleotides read TGCAGCGTTGTCCCCTATCATTCTTCGGGAGATGATGGCTACACCTTC.

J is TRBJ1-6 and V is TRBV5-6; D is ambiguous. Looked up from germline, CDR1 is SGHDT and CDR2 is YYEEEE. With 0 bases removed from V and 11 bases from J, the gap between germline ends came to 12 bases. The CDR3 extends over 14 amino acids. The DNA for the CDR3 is TGTGCCAGCAGCTTGGTTGGCCGAGGTCCACCCCTCCACTTT. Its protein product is CASSLVGRGPPLHF.

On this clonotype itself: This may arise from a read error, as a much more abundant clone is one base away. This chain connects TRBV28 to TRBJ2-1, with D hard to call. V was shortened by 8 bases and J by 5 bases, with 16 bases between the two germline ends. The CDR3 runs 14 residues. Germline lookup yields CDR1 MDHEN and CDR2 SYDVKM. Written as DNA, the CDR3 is TGTGCCAGCTCCAGGATGTATCGGGACAATGAGCAGTTCTTC. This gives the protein CASSRMYRDNEQFF.

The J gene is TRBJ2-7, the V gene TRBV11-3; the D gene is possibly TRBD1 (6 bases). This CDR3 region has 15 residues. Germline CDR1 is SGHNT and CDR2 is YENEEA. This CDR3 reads CGSSLTGLFPYEQYF. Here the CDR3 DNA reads TGTGGCAGTAGCTTAACAGGGCTTTTTCCCTACGAGCAGTACTTC. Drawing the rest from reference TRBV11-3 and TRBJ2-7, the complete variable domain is EAGVVQSPRYKIIEKKQPVAFWCNPISGHNTLYWYLQNLGQGPELLIRYENEEAVDDSQLPKDRFSAERLKGVDSTLKIQPAELGDSAVYLCGSSLTGLFPYEQYFGPGTRLTVT.

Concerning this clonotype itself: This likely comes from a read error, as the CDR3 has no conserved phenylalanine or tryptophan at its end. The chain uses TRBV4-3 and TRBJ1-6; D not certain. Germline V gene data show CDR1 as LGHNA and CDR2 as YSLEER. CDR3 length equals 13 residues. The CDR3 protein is CASTQEVNSPLHY. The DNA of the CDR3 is TGCGCCAGCACCCAAGAAGTTAATTCACCCCTCCACTAT.

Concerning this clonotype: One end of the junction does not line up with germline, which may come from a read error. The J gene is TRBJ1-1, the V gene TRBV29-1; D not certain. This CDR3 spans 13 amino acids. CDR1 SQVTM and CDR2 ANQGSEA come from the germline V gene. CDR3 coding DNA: TGCAGCGTTTCACGTCGGGCCGACACTGTAGCTTTCTTT. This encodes CSVSRRADTVAFF.

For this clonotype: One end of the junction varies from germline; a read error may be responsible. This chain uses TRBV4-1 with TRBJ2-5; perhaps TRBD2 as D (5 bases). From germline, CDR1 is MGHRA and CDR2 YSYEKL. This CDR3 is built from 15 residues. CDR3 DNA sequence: TGCACCAGCAGTCAAGATCGACTATCTATCGAGAACCAGTACTTC. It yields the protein CTSSQDRLSIENQYF.